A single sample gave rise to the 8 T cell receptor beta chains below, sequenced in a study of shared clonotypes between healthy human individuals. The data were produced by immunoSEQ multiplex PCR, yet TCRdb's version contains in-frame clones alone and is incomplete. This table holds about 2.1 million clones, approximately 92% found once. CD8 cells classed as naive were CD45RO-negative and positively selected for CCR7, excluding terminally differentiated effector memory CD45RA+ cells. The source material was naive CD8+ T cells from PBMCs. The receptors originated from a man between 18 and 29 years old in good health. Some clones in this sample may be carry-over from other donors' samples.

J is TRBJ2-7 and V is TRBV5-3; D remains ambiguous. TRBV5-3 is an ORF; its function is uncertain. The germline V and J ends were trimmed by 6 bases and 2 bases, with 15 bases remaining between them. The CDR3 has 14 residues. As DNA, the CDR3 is TGTGCCAGAACCCCTGATAGGTTTGCCTACGAGCAGTACTTC. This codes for CARTPDRFAYEQYF.

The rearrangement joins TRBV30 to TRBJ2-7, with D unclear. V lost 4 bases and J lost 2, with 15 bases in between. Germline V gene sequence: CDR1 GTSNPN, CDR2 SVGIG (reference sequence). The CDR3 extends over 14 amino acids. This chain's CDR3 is CAWKRTPNPYEQYF. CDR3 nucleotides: TGTGCCTGGAAGAGGACCCCCAATCCCTACGAGCAGTACTTC.

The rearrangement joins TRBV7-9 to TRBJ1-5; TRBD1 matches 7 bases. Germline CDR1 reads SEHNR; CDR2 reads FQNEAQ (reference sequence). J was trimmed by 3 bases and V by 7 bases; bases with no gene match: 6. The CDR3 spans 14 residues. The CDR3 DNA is TGTGCCAGCACCCAGGGGGGGCTCAATCAGCCCCAGCATTTT. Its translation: CASTQGGLNQPQHF.

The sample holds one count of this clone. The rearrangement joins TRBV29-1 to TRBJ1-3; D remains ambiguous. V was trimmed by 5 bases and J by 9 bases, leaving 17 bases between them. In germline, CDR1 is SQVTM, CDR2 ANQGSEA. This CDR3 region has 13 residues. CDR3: CSVLDPSGPTIYF. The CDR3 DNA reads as TGCAGCGTTCTCGACCCCTCCGGGCCCACCATATATTTT. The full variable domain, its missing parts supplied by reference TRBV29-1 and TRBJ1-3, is SAVISQKPSRDICQRGTSLTIQCQVDSQVTMMFWYRQQPGQSLTLIATANQGSEATYESGFVIDKFPISRPNLTFSTLTVSNMSPEDSSIYLCSVLDPSGPTIYFGEGSWLTVV.

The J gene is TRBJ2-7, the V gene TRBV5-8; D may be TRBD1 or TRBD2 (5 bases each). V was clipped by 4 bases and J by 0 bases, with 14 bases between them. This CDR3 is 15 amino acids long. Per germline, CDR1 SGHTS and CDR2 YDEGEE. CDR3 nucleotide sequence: TGTGCCAGCAGCGAAGGGACGGCTGGCTCCTACGAGCAGTACTTC. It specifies CASSEGTAGSYEQYF.

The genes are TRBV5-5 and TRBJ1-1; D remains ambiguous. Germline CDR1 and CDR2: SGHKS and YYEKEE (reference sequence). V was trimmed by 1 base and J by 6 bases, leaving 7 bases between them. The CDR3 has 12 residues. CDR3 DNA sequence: TGTGCCAGCAGCTTGATTGTCCCTGAAGCTTTCTTT. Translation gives CASSLIVPEAFF.

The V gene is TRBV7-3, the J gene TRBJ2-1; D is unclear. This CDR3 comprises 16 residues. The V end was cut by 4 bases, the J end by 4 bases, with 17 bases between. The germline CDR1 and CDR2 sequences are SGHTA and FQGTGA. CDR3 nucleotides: TGTGCCAGCAGCTCGCATAGCCGTGGGCTTTACAATGAGCAGTTCTTC. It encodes CASSSHSRGLYNEQFF.

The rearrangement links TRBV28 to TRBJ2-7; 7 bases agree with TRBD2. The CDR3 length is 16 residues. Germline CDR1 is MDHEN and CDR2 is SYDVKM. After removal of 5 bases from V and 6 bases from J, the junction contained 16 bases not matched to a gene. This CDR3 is CASSPPSAGVPGEQYF. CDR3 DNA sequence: TGTGCCAGCAGTCCTCCCTCGGCGGGAGTACCCGGCGAGCAGTACTTC.